What follows are 5 T cell receptor beta chains derived from one specimen sequenced in a study of cytomegalovirus exposure and HLA in healthy donors. Researchers ran the PCR with 60 Vbeta and 13 Jbeta primers. Clones were read by immunoSEQ multiplex PCR, and TCRdb kept only the in-frame ones, dropping some. Its table records about 91,000 clones. The source material was PBMCs. These receptors all come from a woman younger than 45 in good health and CMV-seronegative.

V usage is TRBV5-1 and J usage is TRBJ1-2; no definite D call. Germline values: CDR1 SGHRS, CDR2 YFSETQ. The CDR3 has 13 amino acids. V lost 0 bases and J lost 8, with 11 bases in between. CDR3 nucleotide sequence: TGCGCCAGCAGCTTGGAGACCGGAGGGGGCTACACCTTC. Translating gives CASSLETGGGYTF.

V gene TRBV5-1 combines with J gene TRBJ2-2; tentatively, D is TRBD2 (5 bases). This CDR3 contains 15 residues. Trimming stripped 8 bases from V and 4 bases from J, with 18 bases between. The germline V gene has CDR1 SGHRS and CDR2 YFSETQ. Here the CDR3 DNA reads TGCGCCAGTACGGGGATCTTCCCGTCCACCGGGGAGCTGTTTTTT. Its translation is CASTGIFPSTGELFF.

The chain employs TRBV19 and TRBJ2-5; D is uncertain. CDR1 is LNHDA and CDR2 is SQIVND in the germline V gene (reference sequence). The CDR3 consists of 13 residues. Trimming took 5 bases from V and 7 from J, leaving 14 bases between them. CDR3 in amino acids: CASSLLVLGTQYF. CDR3 sequence (DNA): TGTGCCAGTAGTCTCTTAGTACTTGGGACCCAGTACTTC. The full variable domain, in which reference TRBV19 and TRBJ2-5 provide the parts outside the CDR3, is DGGITQSPKYLFRKEGQNVTLSCEQNLNHDAMYWYRQDPGQGLRLIYYSQIVNDFQKGDIAEGYSVSREKKESFPLTVTSAQKNPTAFYLCASSLLVLGTQYFGPGTRLLVL.

Turning to this clone: At one of its ends the junction is not consistent with the germline gene, which may arise from a read error. The chain combines TRBV6-6 with TRBJ2-3; TRBD2 agrees at 10 bases. CDR1 is MNHNY and CDR2 is SVGAGI in the germline V gene (reference sequence). This CDR3 spans 15 amino acids. CDR3 in amino acids: CASGQAGGLADAQYF. In DNA form, the CDR3 reads TGTGCCAGCGGCCAAGCGGGAGGGCTGGCAGATGCGCAGTATTTT.

For this clone: One end of the junction varies from germline; a read error may be responsible. The chain recombines TRBV7-7 with TRBJ2-1, with 9 bases identical to TRBD1. The CDR3 contains 16 residues. Germline V lookup: CDR1 SSHAT, CDR2 FNYEAQ (reference sequence). In DNA, the CDR3 is TGTGCTAGCAGCTCTCTCTCGGGACAGGGCTCCAATGAGCAGTTCTTC. Protein: CASSSLSGQGSNEQFF.